This T cell receptor (beta chain) is drawn from a study of cytomegalovirus exposure and HLA in healthy donors. V dropped 5 bases and J dropped 3; count of bases not matched to a gene: 10. This CDR3 spans 15 amino acids. Looked up from germline, CDR1 is SGHNT and CDR2 is YYREEE (reference sequence). This table comes from immunoSEQ multiplex PCR, and its TCRdb copy is limited to in-frame clones, with some not included. Of some 210,000 clones detected, about nine tenths appear once; the ten largest clones hold about 2%. Sequencing was carried out using PBMCs. The chain links TRBV5-4 to TRBJ1-2; TRBD1 matches 7 bases. The TCR was taken from a woman younger than 30 in good health and CMV-seropositive. The CDR3 sequence is CASSIEGGFDYGYTF. CDR3 bases: TGTGCCAGCAGTATTGAAGGGGGCTTCGACTATGGCTACACCTTC.